This entry describes one T cell receptor (beta chain). These data are taken from a study of blood T cell repertoires in COVID-19. Study details: Donors in the United States, Italy and Spain gave samples during acute or convalescent COVID-19. Sample material is recorded as cDNA or gDNA derived from T cells, B-cell-depleted T cells, or PBMCs.

The protocol was immunoSEQ multiplex PCR, while the TCRdb copy is restricted to in-frame clones and leaves out a portion. The table lists under 300,000 clones, roughly 80% of them singletons, with around 3.5% in the top ten. Germline-derived CDR1 and CDR2 are GTSNPN and SVGIG (reference sequence). CDR3 length: 15 amino acids. V dropped 0 bases and J dropped 0 bases, with 6 bases sitting between them. The sequence was obtained from a woman under 30 with acute or convalescent COVID-19. Sample: peripheral blood. The chain combines TRBV30 with TRBJ2-6; D is possibly TRBD2 (5 bases). In DNA form, the CDR3 reads TGTGCCTGGAGTGTAGGGAGCTCTGGGGCCAACGTCCTGACTTTC. This sequence encodes CAWSVGSSGANVLTF.